This T cell receptor beta chain came from a study of regulatory T cells in long-lasting Graves disease (dated by TCRdb to 2020 to 2023). For the wider study: Newly diagnosed Graves' disease patients had taken antithyroid drugs for less than 3 months. Patients with persistent Graves' disease were compared with patients with newly diagnosed Graves' disease using TCR sequencing and RNA sequencing of peripheral blood. A total of roughly 35 samples were covered by TCR sequencing, comprising some 13 persistent and around 20 newly diagnosed Graves' disease patients. The study was registered as a clinical trial and conducted in China. Points the paper makes about the study in general: Patients with persistent disease shared more public clonotypes (approximately 2,500) than newly diagnosed patients did (around 980). Sequencing and analysis were restricted to the TCR beta chain. The authors noted that the small sample size was a limitation that may lower accuracy. Persistent Graves' disease patients showed lower TCR Shannon entropy and fewer highly expanded clones than newly diagnosed patients, suggesting clonal expansion. Peripheral blood alone was examined, since thyroid tissue, which constituted the primary lesion, could not be accessed.

This clonotype came up many times. Its antigen remains unidentified. It has no much larger one-base neighbor in the sample; base qualities were not kept. The library came from multiplex PCR. TCRdb names Illumina HiSeq 4000 as the instrument used. To build TCR beta libraries, CDR3 regions were amplified by Arm-PCR using iRepertoire HTBI primers. Gel purification was performed on PCR products prior to sequencing. The paper's data handling went like this. A total of roughly 58 TRBV and some 13 TRBJ segments were identified across samples and were used for gene usage analysis of CDR3 amino acid clonotypes. COPE and FqMerger were used to merge the filtered high-quality paired reads into contigs. BLAST was used to align contigs to IMGT TRBV, TRBD and TRBJ reference genes, and CDR3 was defined according to IMGT. Clonotypes above 0.1% frequency were classified as highly expanded clones. Repertoire diversity was measured by Shannon entropy, and V-J evenness by the Gini coefficient. A clonotype was considered public if more than one individual shared it. TCRdb trimmed the raw reads at Q25, called clones with MiXCR and kept productive beta chains. Rows with a matching CDR3 protein are joined into one entry that keeps the most common DNA and genes. The V and J calls, along with clone size, are taken from TCRdb and not from the paper's own processing. This sample gives 240,000 or so distinct CDR3 sequences in total; 20% of them show up just once. About 15% of the sample is taken by the ten largest.

This specimen's time point label, interpreted: newly diagnosed GD, antithyroid drugs for less than 3 months. RNA was extracted from PBMCs in TRIzol for both TCR sequencing and RNA sequencing. The diagnosis of Graves' disease followed American Thyroid Association guidelines. Patients for the study were recruited at an endocrinology department in Xi'an, China. From each patient, around 9.3 milliliters of peripheral blood was collected into an EDTA anticoagulant tube. Ficoll Paque Plus density gradient separation was used to isolate PBMCs, and no further T cell sorting was performed. RNA quality was checked with an Agilent 2100 Bioanalyzer and agarose gel, and concentration with a NanoDrop 2000. The sample was peripheral blood mononuclear cells (PBMCs), taken at new diagnosis, from a patient treated with antithyroid drugs. This receptor was obtained from a female donor with Graves disease.

In nucleotide form, the sequence is TGCAGTGCTAGGTTCCACACAGATACGCAGTATTTT. This encodes CSARFHTDTQYF. The receptor chain draws on TRBV20-1 and TRBJ2-3; the D gene is not confidently resolved. From the cysteine up to the phenylalanine, the CDR3 has a length of 12 residues. Of the read, only the CDR3 DNA is kept; its 36 bases are in frame from base 1. CDR1 is given as DFQATT and CDR2 as SNEGSKA, both from the germline V gene (reference sequence). Relative to germline, V is 3 bases shorter and J is 2 bases shorter, with 6 bases between their ends.